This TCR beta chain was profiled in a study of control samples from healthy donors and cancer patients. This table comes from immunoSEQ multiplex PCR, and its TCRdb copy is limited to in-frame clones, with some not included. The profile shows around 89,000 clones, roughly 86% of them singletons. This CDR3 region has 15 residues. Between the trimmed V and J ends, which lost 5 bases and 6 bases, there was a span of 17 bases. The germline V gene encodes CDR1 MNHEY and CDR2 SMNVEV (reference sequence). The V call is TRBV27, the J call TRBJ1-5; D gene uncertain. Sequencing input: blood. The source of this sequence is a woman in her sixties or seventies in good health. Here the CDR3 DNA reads TGTGCCAGCAGTCGAATCGGCTTTGGAAGTCAGCCCCAGCATTTT. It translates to CASSRIGFGSQPQHF.